A selection of T cell receptor beta chains follows, all from one sample in a study of beta chain features in type 1 diabetes. Repertoires were generated with immunoSEQ multiplex PCR, while TCRdb's copy carries only in-frame clones and drops some. The sample lists about 180,000 clones; around 13% were seen once. Sequencing was carried out using central memory CD4+ T cells from blood. These receptors were taken from a woman aged 18-29 years in good health. Both conserved end residues are part of each CDR3. Fields, in order: clone size, J gene, V gene, CDR3 protein. Part of the rows lack a size; the others show once, few, many or a class for expanded clones.

clone_size: few; j_call: TRBJ2-7; v_call: TRBV7-9; cdr3_aa: CASSLDISYEQYF
clone_size: few; j_call: TRBJ2-3; v_call: TRBV2; cdr3_aa: CASRLRGTRLTDTQYF
clone_size: -; j_call: TRBJ2-6; v_call: TRBV28; cdr3_aa: CASRRDRGGANVLTF
clone_size: -; j_call: TRBJ1-5; v_call: TRBV6-6; cdr3_aa: CASSQDRMSQHF
clone_size: -; j_call: TRBJ2-2; v_call: TRBV7-2; cdr3_aa: CASSAGQGANGELFF
clone_size: -; j_call: TRBJ1-5; v_call: TRBV28; cdr3_aa: CASRVQGQGGNQPQHF
clone_size: few; j_call: TRBJ2-1; v_call: TRBV11-3; cdr3_aa: CASSLAGDRRNEQFF
clone_size: -; j_call: TRBJ2-7; v_call: TRBV4-1; cdr3_aa: CASSRASGQTYEQYF
clone_size: many; j_call: TRBJ1-2; v_call: TRBV9; cdr3_aa: CASSRGSGDYGYTF
clone_size: -; j_call: TRBJ2-2; v_call: TRBV18; cdr3_aa: CASSPSGSNTGELFF
clone_size: few; j_call: TRBJ1-1; v_call: TRBV28; cdr3_aa: CASSPPDREDTEAFF
clone_size: few; j_call: TRBJ1-2; v_call: TRBV28; cdr3_aa: CASSLAGHYGYTF
clone_size: -; j_call: TRBJ2-7; v_call: TRBV9; cdr3_aa: CASSRSGQGASEQYF